This T cell receptor beta chain was captured in a study of control samples from healthy donors and cancer patients. Profiling relied on immunoSEQ multiplex PCR, and the TCRdb table lists in-frame clones only, not all of them. The sample has roughly 180,000 clones, roughly 92% seen once. The sequenced material came from blood. This TCR came from a woman under 30 in good health.

CDR3 bases: TGTGCCAGCACTAGCGGGGGCTCTGGAAACACCATATATTTT. Amino acid sequence: CASTSGGSGNTIYF. The chain recombines TRBV6-6 with TRBJ1-3; possibly TRBD1 for D (5 bases). The germline gives CDR1 MNHNY, CDR2 SVGAGI (reference sequence). Between the trimmed V and J ends, which lost 7 bases and 0 bases, there was a span of 10 bases. The CDR3 length is 14 residues.